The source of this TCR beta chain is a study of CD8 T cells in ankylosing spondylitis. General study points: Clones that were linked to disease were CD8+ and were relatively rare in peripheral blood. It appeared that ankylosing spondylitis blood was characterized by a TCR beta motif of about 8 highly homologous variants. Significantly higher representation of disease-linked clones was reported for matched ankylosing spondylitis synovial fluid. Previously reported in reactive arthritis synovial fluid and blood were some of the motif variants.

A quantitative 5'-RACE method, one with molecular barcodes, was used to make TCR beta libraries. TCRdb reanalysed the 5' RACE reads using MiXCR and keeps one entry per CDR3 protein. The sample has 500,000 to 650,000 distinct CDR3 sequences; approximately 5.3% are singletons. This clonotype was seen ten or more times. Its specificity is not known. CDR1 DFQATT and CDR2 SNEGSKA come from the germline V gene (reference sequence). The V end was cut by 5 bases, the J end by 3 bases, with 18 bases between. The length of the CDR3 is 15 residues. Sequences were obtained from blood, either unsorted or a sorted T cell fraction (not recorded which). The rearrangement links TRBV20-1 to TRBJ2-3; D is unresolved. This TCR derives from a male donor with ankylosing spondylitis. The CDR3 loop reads CSALDIDPFTDTQYF. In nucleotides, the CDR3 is TGCAGTGCTTTAGACATTGACCCTTTTACAGATACGCAGTATTTT.